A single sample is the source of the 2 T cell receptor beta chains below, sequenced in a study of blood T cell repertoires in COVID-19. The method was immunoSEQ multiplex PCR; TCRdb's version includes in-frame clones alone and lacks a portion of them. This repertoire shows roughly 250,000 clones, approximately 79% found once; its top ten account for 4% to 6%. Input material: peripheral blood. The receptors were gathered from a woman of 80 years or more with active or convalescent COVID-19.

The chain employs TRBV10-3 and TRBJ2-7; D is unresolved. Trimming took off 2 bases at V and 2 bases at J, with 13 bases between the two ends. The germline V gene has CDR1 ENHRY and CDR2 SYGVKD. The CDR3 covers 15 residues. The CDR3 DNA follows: TGTGCCATCAGTGAGGCTCCTCATAGCACCTACGAGCAGTACTTC. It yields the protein CAISEAPHSTYEQYF.

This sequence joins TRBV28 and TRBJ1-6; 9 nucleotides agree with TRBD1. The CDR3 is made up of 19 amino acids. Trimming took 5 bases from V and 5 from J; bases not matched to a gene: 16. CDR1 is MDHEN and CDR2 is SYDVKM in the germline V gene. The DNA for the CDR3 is TGTGCCAGCAGTGGAGGGTACCGGGACAGGGTGGGTAATAATTCACCCCTCCACTTT. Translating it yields CASSGGYRDRVGNNSPLHF.